These T cell receptor beta chains were read from a single sample in a study of blood T cell repertoires in COVID-19. Sequencing used immunoSEQ multiplex PCR; TCRdb keeps in-frame clones, though not all of them. The table includes about 670,000 clones, about nine tenths detected once. The sample taken for sequencing was peripheral blood. The receptor set was obtained from a woman between 18 and 29 years old with acute or convalescent COVID-19. Each CDR3 is given with its conserved first and last residue. Each record gives: CDR3 DNA, CDR3 protein, CDR3 length, J gene, V gene, D gene, clone size. D genes are given only for firm matches. Some rows mark clone size as missing; the rest say once, few, many or name a class of expanded clone.

cdr3_nt: TGTGCCAGCAGCCCCCTGAGTGCGACGGGGGGGCGGCGAGATACGCAGTATTTT; cdr3_aa: CASSPLSATGGRRDTQYF; cdr3_length: 18; j_call: TRBJ2-3; v_call: TRBV11-2; d_call: TRBD2; clone_size: .
cdr3_nt: TGCAGCGTTGACGGTGGCCCGGGGTACGAGCAGTACTTC; cdr3_aa: CSVDGGPGYEQYF; cdr3_length: 13; j_call: TRBJ2-7; v_call: TRBV29-1; d_call: .; clone_size: .
cdr3_nt: TGTGCCAGCAGCTCCCCGGCAGGGTTGATGGGCTACACCTTC; cdr3_aa: CASSSPAGLMGYTF; cdr3_length: 14; j_call: TRBJ1-2; v_call: TRBV21-1; d_call: .; clone_size: few
cdr3_nt: TGTGCCAGCTCACCACTCGGGACAGCGAACACCGGGGAGCTGTTTTTT; cdr3_aa: CASSPLGTANTGELFF; cdr3_length: 16; j_call: TRBJ2-2; v_call: TRBV18; d_call: TRBD1; clone_size: .
cdr3_nt: TGTGCCAGCAGCTGGACAGGAGGGTATACTGAAGCTTTCTTT; cdr3_aa: CASSWTGGYTEAFF; cdr3_length: 14; j_call: TRBJ1-1; v_call: TRBV6-2/TRBV6-3; d_call: TRBD1; clone_size: few
cdr3_nt: TGTGCCACCAGCCCGCGGGTGGTTCTGAACACTGAAGCTTTCTTT; cdr3_aa: CATSPRVVLNTEAFF; cdr3_length: 15; j_call: TRBJ1-1; v_call: TRBV15; d_call: .; clone_size: .
cdr3_nt: TGTGCCAGCGGTCAACCAGGGGGAGGTGAAAAACTGTTTTTT; cdr3_aa: CASGQPGGGEKLFF; cdr3_length: 14; j_call: TRBJ1-4; v_call: TRBV7-8; d_call: TRBD1; clone_size: .
cdr3_nt: TGTGCCAGCAGTTACACTCGGGTTCAGCCCCAGCATTTT; cdr3_aa: CASSYTRVQPQHF; cdr3_length: 13; j_call: TRBJ1-5; v_call: TRBV6-2/TRBV6-3; d_call: .; clone_size: .
cdr3_nt: TGTGCCAGTAACAGGGGGAATCAGCCCCAGCATTTT; cdr3_aa: CASNRGNQPQHF; cdr3_length: 12; j_call: TRBJ1-5; v_call: TRBV19; d_call: TRBD1; clone_size: few
cdr3_nt: TGTGCCAGCAGCTTAGAGCCGGGGTGGGGGCCTTTGGAGTACTTC; cdr3_aa: CASSLEPGWGPLEYF; cdr3_length: 15; j_call: TRBJ2-4; v_call: TRBV7-7; d_call: .; clone_size: .
cdr3_nt: TGTGCCAGCAGTTACGGGACAGGGATGATGAACACTGAAGCTTTCTTT; cdr3_aa: CASSYGTGMMNTEAFF; cdr3_length: 16; j_call: TRBJ1-1; v_call: TRBV6-8; d_call: TRBD1; clone_size: .
cdr3_nt: TGTGCCAGCAGCCCTATGGGCATGAACACTGAAGCTTTCTTT; cdr3_aa: CASSPMGMNTEAFF; cdr3_length: 14; j_call: TRBJ1-1; v_call: TRBV9; d_call: .; clone_size: .
cdr3_nt: TGTGCCAGCAGCGAGCGGACAGTTAATTCACCCCTCCACTTT; cdr3_aa: CASSERTVNSPLHF; cdr3_length: 14; j_call: TRBJ1-6; v_call: TRBV9; d_call: .; clone_size: .
cdr3_nt: TGTGCCAGCAGCCCAATTAAGGAGGTAAGGGGGAAACGGGACTATGGCTACACCTTC; cdr3_aa: CASSPIKEVRGKRDYGYTF; cdr3_length: 19; j_call: TRBJ1-2; v_call: TRBV7-2; d_call: .; clone_size: .
cdr3_nt: TGTGCCACCAACGGGGGGGGATCCTACAATGAGCAGTTCTTC; cdr3_aa: CATNGGGSYNEQFF; cdr3_length: 14; j_call: TRBJ2-1; v_call: TRBV24-1; d_call: TRBD2; clone_size: .
cdr3_nt: TGTGCCATCAAGGGGGCTTCGGTGCCCCGGGCGGTAAACTATGGCTACACCTTC; cdr3_aa: CAIKGASVPRAVNYGYTF; cdr3_length: 18; j_call: TRBJ1-2; v_call: TRBV10-3; d_call: TRBD1; clone_size: .
cdr3_nt: TGCGCCAGCAGTCTCACCGGAGATAACTATGGCTACACCTTC; cdr3_aa: CASSLTGDNYGYTF; cdr3_length: 14; j_call: TRBJ1-2; v_call: TRBV5-1; d_call: .; clone_size: once
cdr3_nt: TGTGCCAGCAGTGAAGTAGCGGGGACGGGGGAGCTGTTTTTT; cdr3_aa: CASSEVAGTGELFF; cdr3_length: 14; j_call: TRBJ2-2; v_call: TRBV2; d_call: TRBD2; clone_size: .
cdr3_nt: TGTGCCAGCAGCTTTGAACGGACAGCCAATAATTCACCCCTCCACTTT; cdr3_aa: CASSFERTANNSPLHF; cdr3_length: 16; j_call: TRBJ1-6; v_call: TRBV7-2; d_call: .; clone_size: .
cdr3_nt: TGTGCCAGCAGGGGTGGGGAGACCTACGAGCAGTACTTC; cdr3_aa: CASRGGETYEQYF; cdr3_length: 13; j_call: TRBJ2-7; v_call: TRBV12-3/TRBV12-4; d_call: .; clone_size: .
cdr3_nt: TGTGCCAGCAGTTGGGCGGATTCTACGGGGGGCTACACCTTC; cdr3_aa: CASSWADSTGGYTF; cdr3_length: 14; j_call: TRBJ1-2; v_call: TRBV28; d_call: .; clone_size: .
cdr3_nt: TGTGCCAGCAGCTTAGACAGGCGCTATGGCTACACCTTC; cdr3_aa: CASSLDRRYGYTF; cdr3_length: 13; j_call: TRBJ1-2; v_call: TRBV7-9; d_call: .; clone_size: .
cdr3_nt: TGTGCCAGCAGCGTTAGCGGTTACAATGAGCAGTTCTTC; cdr3_aa: CASSVSGYNEQFF; cdr3_length: 13; j_call: TRBJ2-1; v_call: TRBV9; d_call: .; clone_size: .
cdr3_nt: TGTGCCAGCAAAATAGCGGGCGGGGAGCTGTTTTTT; cdr3_aa: CASKIAGGELFF; cdr3_length: 12; j_call: TRBJ2-2; v_call: TRBV6-5; d_call: TRBD2; clone_size: few
cdr3_nt: TGTGCCAGTAGACGTGCAGGGGATTATGGCTACACCTTC; cdr3_aa: CASRRAGDYGYTF; cdr3_length: 13; j_call: TRBJ1-2; v_call: TRBV19; d_call: .; clone_size: few
cdr3_nt: TGTGCCAGCAGCACTTTCGAGGCCCCGGGACAGGGAGGTGAAAAACTGTTTTTT; cdr3_aa: CASSTFEAPGQGGEKLFF; cdr3_length: 18; j_call: TRBJ1-4; v_call: TRBV5-6; d_call: TRBD1; clone_size: .
cdr3_nt: TGTGCCACCAGTGATCCGAGACAGGGCCCCAATTCACCCCTCCACTTT; cdr3_aa: CATSDPRQGPNSPLHF; cdr3_length: 16; j_call: TRBJ1-6; v_call: TRBV24-1; d_call: TRBD1; clone_size: few
cdr3_nt: TGTGCCAGCAGCACTTTGACAGGGGCCAGCTATGGCTACACCTTC; cdr3_aa: CASSTLTGASYGYTF; cdr3_length: 15; j_call: TRBJ1-2; v_call: TRBV9; d_call: TRBD1; clone_size: .
cdr3_nt: TGCGCCAGCAGCCAATACTTCCAGCGGGGTCTTTTCGAGCAGTACTTC; cdr3_aa: CASSQYFQRGLFEQYF; cdr3_length: 16; j_call: TRBJ2-7; v_call: TRBV4-1; d_call: TRBD2; clone_size: .